This TCR beta chain was profiled in a study of cytomegalovirus exposure and HLA in healthy donors. Looking at the study overall: An early release of data contained around 80 million unique TCRs, which came from HLA-typed donors. For the approximately 400 genotyped donors, over 80% fell within the Caucasian-associated ancestry cluster.

V dropped 2 bases and J dropped 2; count of bases not matched to a gene: 4. CDR1 and CDR2 from the germline V gene are LNHDA and SQIVND (reference sequence). CDR3 length equals 17 residues. PCR involved 60 Vbeta and 13 Jbeta primers. The data were produced by immunoSEQ multiplex PCR, yet TCRdb's version contains in-frame clones alone and is incomplete. The data show around 200,000 clones, 80% seen once. J is TRBJ2-3 and V is TRBV19; TRBD2 agrees at 13 bases. Material: PBMCs. The sequence was collected from a boy between 10 and 17 years old in good health and CMV-seronegative. The CDR3 protein is CASSIRLAGGFTDTQYF. The DNA for the CDR3 is TGTGCCAGTAGTATAAGACTAGCGGGGGGATTCACAGATACGCAGTATTTT.